What follows are 23 T cell receptor beta chains derived from one specimen sequenced in a study of T cell changes during pregnancy in multiple sclerosis (dated by TCRdb to the late 2010s). The method behind the library was the immunoSEQ multiplex PCR assay. TCRdb re-hosts the immuneACCESS table, in-frame sequences only. Its copies lack some clones; in the studies checked, an unresolved V gene accounts for under half of them, and the cause for the rest is not known. This sample holds 79,000 or so clones; around nine tenths were observed only once. 0.21% of the sample comes from the top ten. The sequencing here drew on CD4+ T cells from peripheral blood mononuclear cells, taken before pregnancy. Source of these receptors: a female donor with multiple sclerosis, enrolled in a pregnancy study.

This clone has more than one count but fewer than ten. The chain employs TRBV6-5 and TRBJ1-6; D unclear. Per germline, CDR1 MNHEY and CDR2 SVGAGI. The germline V and J ends were trimmed by 6 bases and 7 bases, with 10 bases remaining between them. The CDR3 is 13 residues long. The CDR3 nucleotides are TGTGCCAGCAGGGAGCAGAGAAATTCACCCCTCCACTTT. This gives the protein CASREQRNSPLHF.

The chain couples TRBV6-5 to TRBJ2-1; 11 positions agree with TRBD2. Germline V gene data show CDR1 as MNHEY and CDR2 as SVGAGI. This CDR3 region has 15 residues. V dropped 6 bases and J dropped 6; count of bases not matched to a gene: 7. Here the CDR3 reads CASRTSGRKTNEQFF. The CDR3 region has the DNA TGTGCCAGCAGAACTAGCGGGAGAAAAACCAATGAGCAGTTCTTC.

The chain combines TRBV5-1 with TRBJ1-2, with no clear D. The CDR3 has 15 residues. Trimming took off 0 bases at V and 3 bases at J, with 12 bases between the two ends. Germline-derived CDR1 and CDR2 are SGHRS and YFSETQ. This CDR3 is CASSLDWAGDYGYTF. The CDR3 bases are TGCGCCAGCAGCTTGGATTGGGCCGGGGACTATGGCTACACCTTC.

The J gene is TRBJ2-6, the V gene TRBV2, with TRBD2 as a possible D gene (5 bases). The germline CDR1 and CDR2 sequences are SNHLY and FYNNEI. There are 18 residues in the CDR3. V gave up 6 bases and J gave up 4 bases, with 22 bases separating them. The CDR3 loop is CASRSSPPAGIGANVLTF. CDR3 coding DNA: TGTGCCAGCAGATCCTCACCCCCCGCCGGGATCGGGGCCAACGTCCTGACTTTC.

The chain links TRBV7-9 to TRBJ1-4; a weak D match, TRBD1 (5 bases). Germline CDR1 is SEHNR and CDR2 is FQNEAQ (reference sequence). The CDR3 runs 14 residues. The germline V and J ends were trimmed by 5 bases and 5 bases, with 12 bases remaining between them. CDR3 sequence (DNA): TGTGCCAGCAGCCGTCAGGGATACAATGAAAAACTGTTTTTT. This codes for CASSRQGYNEKLFF.

This chain links TRBV6-6 with TRBJ2-5; 7 nucleotides line up with TRBD2. The CDR3 is 13 residues long. V lost 7 bases, J lost 5 bases, and 7 bases stayed unmatched. From germline, CDR1 is MNHNY and CDR2 SVGAGI (reference sequence). The CDR3 bases are TGTGCCAGCAATGGACTAGACCGGGAGACCCAGTACTTC. Protein: CASNGLDRETQYF.

The CDR3 nucleotides are TGTGCCAGCAGCCAAGATGGTCAGGGCCTTAGAAGCTATGGCTACACCTTC. It codes for CASSQDGQGLRSYGYTF. This chain links TRBV4-2 with TRBJ1-2; possibly TRBD1 for D (5 bases). CDR3 size: 17 residues. Looked up from germline, CDR1 is LGHNA and CDR2 is YNFKEQ. V dropped 0 bases and J dropped 4 bases, with 18 bases sitting between them.

V is TRBV5-1 and J is TRBJ2-1; TRBD1 agrees at 8 bases. With V trimmed by 3 bases and J by 3 bases, 5 bases remained unmatched. This CDR3 comprises 15 residues. Germline V gives CDR1 SGHRS, CDR2 YFSETQ. The DNA of the CDR3 is TGCGCCAGCAGCTCCCAGGGGGCAGACTACAATGAGCAGTTCTTC. It yields the protein CASSSQGADYNEQFF.

The CDR3: CAWGQGRTEAFF. In DNA form, the CDR3 reads TGTGCCTGGGGACAGGGGCGGACTGAAGCTTTCTTT. This chain links TRBV30 with TRBJ1-1; 9 nucleotides match TRBD1. After removal of 5 bases from V and 5 bases from J, the junction contained 3 bases not matched to a gene. The V gene's germline CDR1 is GTSNPN and CDR2 SVGIG (reference sequence). The CDR3 is made up of 12 amino acids.

The rearrangement links TRBV7-6 to TRBJ2-3; TRBD2 matches 11 bases. CDR1 and CDR2 (germline): SGHVS, FNYEAQ. V dropped 5 bases and J dropped 0; count of bases not matched to a gene: 13. The CDR3 totals 19 residues. CDR3 sequence reads: CASSLYLAGGASSTDTQYF. The CDR3 DNA reads as TGTGCCAGCAGCCTCTATTTAGCGGGGGGGGCTTCTAGCACAGATACGCAGTATTTT.

The chain carries TRBV7-9 and TRBJ1-2; possibly TRBD1 for D (5 bases). V lost 3 bases and J 7 bases, leaving 15 bases between the germline ends. The length of the CDR3 is 14 residues. Looked up from germline, CDR1 is SEHNR and CDR2 is FQNEAQ (reference sequence). The CDR3 bases are TGTGCCAGCAGCTTTGAGCACAGCGGGGGTGGCTACACCTTC. Its protein is CASSFEHSGGGYTF.

The rearrangement links TRBV5-6 to TRBJ2-2, with 9 bases aligning to TRBD1. The CDR3 runs 16 residues. The ends lost 2 bases at V and 7 bases at J; junction bases unmatched: 9. The V gene's germline CDR1 is SGHDT and CDR2 YYEEEE. The CDR3 protein is CASSFRDRELYGELFF. CDR3 nucleotide sequence: TGTGCCAGCAGCTTCCGGGACAGGGAGCTTTACGGGGAGCTGTTTTTT. The whole variable domain, filled in from reference TRBV5-6 and TRBJ2-2, reads DAGVTQSPTHLIKTRGQQVTLRCSPKSGHDTVSWYQQALGQGPQFIFQYYEEEERQRGNFPDRFSGHQFPNYSSELNVNALLLGDSALYLCASSFRDRELYGELFFGEGSRLTVL.

The chain joins TRBV5-1 to TRBJ2-2; TRBD1 agrees at 8 bases. Trimming cost V 0 bases and J 5 bases; bases outside gene matches: 9. CDR1 and CDR2 from the germline V gene are SGHRS and YFSETQ. The CDR3 runs 17 residues. The CDR3 spells CASSLGPGGAGTGELFF. DNA for the CDR3: TGCGCCAGCAGCTTGGGGCCAGGGGGCGCAGGGACCGGGGAGCTGTTTTTT.

The chain uses TRBV6-1 and TRBJ2-3, with unresolved D. Germline-derived CDR1 and CDR2 are MNHNS and SASEGT. The CDR3 spans 14 residues. Trimming left V 6 bases short and J 1 base short, with 11 bases between. CDR3 sequence reads: CASSRLYGTDTQYF. As DNA, the CDR3 is TGTGCCAGCAGCCGACTCTACGGCACAGATACGCAGTATTTT.

This clone was observed once. J is TRBJ2-5 and V is TRBV5-1; 7 bases agree with TRBD2. Germline values: CDR1 SGHRS, CDR2 YFSETQ. This CDR3 has 14 amino acids. V lost 4 bases and J lost 5; bases outside the gene matches: 8. This chain's CDR3 is CASSPGTIGETQYF. CDR3 coding DNA: TGCGCCAGCAGCCCCGGGACTATCGGTGAGACCCAGTACTTC.

The genes are TRBV6-5 and TRBJ1-1, with D possibly matching TRBD1 (6 bases). With 7 bases removed from V and 1 base from J, the gap between germline ends came to 16 bases. There are 15 residues in the CDR3. Germline CDR1 is MNHEY and CDR2 is SVGAGI. CDR3 in DNA: TGTGCCAGCACCATGATCGGACAGCCGAACACTGAAGCTTTCTTT. As protein: CASTMIGQPNTEAFF.

The chain links TRBV7-6 to TRBJ1-3; TRBD1 matches at 9 bases. Germline CDR1 is SGHVS and CDR2 is FNYEAQ. The trim removed 5 bases at V and 7 bases at J, leaving 9 bases unmatched. This CDR3 has 15 residues. This chain's CDR3 is CASSRDPGQGNTIYF. The CDR3, as DNA: TGTGCCAGCAGCCGGGACCCGGGACAGGGTAACACCATATATTTT.

The chain recombines TRBV7-2 with TRBJ1-5; D not certain. This CDR3 comprises 15 residues. V lost 5 bases and J 7 bases, leaving 18 bases between the germline ends. Germline V gene lookup returns CDR1 SGHTA and CDR2 FQGNSA. The CDR3 coding sequence is TGTGCCAGCAGCCGGGAGGAAGCCGGCGGGCAGCCCCAGCATTTT. The encoded protein is CASSREEAGGQPQHF.

This chain connects TRBV10-3 to TRBJ2-3, with 9 nucleotides matching TRBD1. Germline CDR1 and CDR2: ENHRY and SYGVKD. This CDR3 is built from 13 residues. J was trimmed by 4 bases and V by 10 bases; bases with no gene match: 6. The DNA of the CDR3 is TGTGCCAGTGGACAGGGGAGCCCAGATACGCAGTATTTT. Translated: CASGQGSPDTQYF.

The V call is TRBV25-1, the J call TRBJ2-1; 10 bases map to TRBD2. Losses at the gene ends were 0 bases for V and 7 bases for J; bases not matched to a gene: 6. The germline CDR1 and CDR2 sequences are MGHDK and SYGVNS. This CDR3 has 16 residues. For the CDR3, the DNA is TGTGCCAGCAGTGAATATTCGCTAGCGGGGGCTAATGAGCAGTTCTTC. The encoded protein is CASSEYSLAGANEQFF. Supplemented by reference TRBV25-1 and TRBJ2-1, the full variable domain reads EADIYQTPRYLVIGTGKKITLECSQTMGHDKMYWYQQDPGMELHLIHYSYGVNSTEKGDLSSESTVSRIRTEHFPLTLESARPSHTSQYLCASSEYSLAGANEQFFGPGTRLTVL.

The chain joins TRBV19 to TRBJ1-2, with TRBD1 matching 9 bases. Per germline, CDR1 LNHDA and CDR2 SQIVND (reference sequence). This CDR3 has 13 amino acids. The trim removed 6 bases at V and 9 bases at J, leaving 8 bases unmatched. The CDR3 DNA follows: TGTGCCAGTAGGCAATCCGGGACAGGGAGCTACACCTTC. This codes for CASRQSGTGSYTF.

The J gene is TRBJ2-7, the V gene TRBV9; 7 nucleotides match TRBD2. Trimming at V came to 3 bases and at J to 2 bases, leaving 5 bases not matched to a gene. Germline V CDR1 and CDR2: SGDLS, YYNGEE. The CDR3 length is 14 residues. The CDR3 DNA reads TGTGCCAGCAGCGAGAGCGGGATGGCCTACGAGCAGTACTTC. Residues: CASSESGMAYEQYF.

The J gene is TRBJ2-1, the V gene TRBV7-2; the D gene is possibly TRBD1 (6 bases). Per the germline V gene, CDR1 is SGHTA and CDR2 is FQGNSA. V lost 4 bases and J lost 0, with 13 bases in between. CDR3 length: 16 residues. The CDR3 sequence: CASSSRRGSSYNEQFF. DNA for the CDR3: TGTGCCAGCAGCTCTCGTAGGGGGAGCTCCTACAATGAGCAGTTCTTC. Drawing the rest from reference TRBV7-2 and TRBJ2-1, the complete variable domain is GAGVSQSPSNKVTEKGKDVELRCDPISGHTALYWYRQSLGQGLEFLIYFQGNSAPDKSGLPSDRFSAERTGGSVSTLTIQRTQQEDSAVYLCASSSRRGSSYNEQFFGPGTRLTVL.